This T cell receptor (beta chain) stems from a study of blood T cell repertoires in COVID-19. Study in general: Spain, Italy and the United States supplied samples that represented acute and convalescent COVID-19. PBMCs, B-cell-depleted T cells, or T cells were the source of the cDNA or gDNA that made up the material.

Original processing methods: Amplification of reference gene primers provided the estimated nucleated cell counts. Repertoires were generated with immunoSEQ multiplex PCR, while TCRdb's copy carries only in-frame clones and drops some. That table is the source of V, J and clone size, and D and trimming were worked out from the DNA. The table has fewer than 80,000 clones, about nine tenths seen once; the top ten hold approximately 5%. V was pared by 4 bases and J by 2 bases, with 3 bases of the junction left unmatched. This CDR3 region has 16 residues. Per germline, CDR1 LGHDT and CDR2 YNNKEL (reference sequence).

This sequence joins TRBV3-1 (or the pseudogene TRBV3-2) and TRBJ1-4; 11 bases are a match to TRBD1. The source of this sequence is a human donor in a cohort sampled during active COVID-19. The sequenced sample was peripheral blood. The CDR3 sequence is CASSLGQGATNEKLFF. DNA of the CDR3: TGTGCCAGCAGCCTCGGACAGGGGGCGACTAATGAAAAACTGTTTTTT.